Given below is one T cell receptor beta chain in context. The antigen is not known. Assay: immunoSEQ multiplex PCR; the TCRdb copy retains only in-frame clones and omits some. Seen here are roughly 890,000 clones, about 92% observed once, and the top ten hold less than 25%. These data belong to a study of shared clonotypes between healthy human individuals. CD8 cells regarded as naive lacked CD45RO, were positively chosen for CCR7, and omitted terminally differentiated effector memory CD45RA+ cells. The germline CDR1 and CDR2 sequences are PRHDT and FYEKMQ (reference sequence). CDR3 length: 15 amino acids. The germline V and J ends were trimmed by 1 base and 2 bases, with 11 bases remaining between them. Overall study results and limits: As a rule, naive subsets had a larger estimated richness than memory subsets. It was observed that around 5% of naive CD4 clonotypes were shared across a handful of donors.

The sequence was obtained from a man younger than 45 in good health. The chain links TRBV13 to TRBJ1-1; D is unresolved. Source material: naive CD8+ T cells sorted from blood. The CDR3 region is CASSLVVGRNTEAFF. CDR3 nucleotides: TGTGCCAGCAGCTTAGTCGTTGGGAGAAACACTGAAGCTTTCTTT.